Following are 24 T cell receptor beta chains from one sample sequenced in a study of prognosis after radiotherapy for stage I lung cancer. TCR beta CDR3 amplification from genomic DNA was performed by two-round multiplex PCR. Initially, in first-round PCR, primers specific to each TRBV and TRBJ gene were used. Each CDR3 protein gets one entry after TCRdb re-called the multiplex PCR reads with MiXCR. The table records around 30,000 distinct CDR3 sequences, around 30% of them present only once. The sequenced sample was PBMCs, obtained before or after stereotactic body radiation therapy (not recorded which). Receptor source: a donor older than 45 with non-small cell lung cancer.

On this clonotype: A read error may explain this, as a much larger clone is one base away. V is TRBV7-9 and J is TRBJ2-5; D unclear. Trimming removed 7 bases from V and 4 bases from J, with 13 bases in between. The CDR3 spans 13 residues. CDR1 and CDR2 (germline): SEHNR, FQNEAQ (reference sequence). CDR3 nucleotides: TGTGCCAGCATCTTTCGTCACGGAGAGACCCAGTACTTC. Protein product: CASIFRHGETQYF.

This clonotype is termed medium-sized. The chain recombines TRBV6-2 or TRBV6-3 with TRBJ2-7, with D possibly matching TRBD1 (5 bases). Between the trimmed V and J ends, which lost 5 bases and 5 bases, there was a span of 28 bases. The germline V gene has CDR1 MNHEY and CDR2 SVGEGT. The CDR3 runs 18 residues. The CDR3 protein is CASSETQGPTSETDEQYF. The CDR3 region has the DNA TGTGCCAGCAGTGAAACCCAGGGCCCTACGAGCGAAACAGACGAGCAGTACTTC.

This clonotype was counted many times. V and J are TRBV11-2 and TRBJ2-5, with 9 bases matching TRBD2. The CDR3 length is 20 residues. Germline V lookup: CDR1 SGHAT, CDR2 FQNNGV. Germline trimming cut 4 bases from V and 5 bases from J; bases unmatched to any gene: 23. Here the CDR3 reads CASSWAWGIVVAGVAETQYF. For the CDR3, the DNA is TGTGCCAGCAGCTGGGCCTGGGGGATTGTGGTAGCGGGAGTCGCGGAGACCCAGTACTTC. Complete variable domain (other parts from reference TRBV11-2 and TRBJ2-5): EAGVAQSPRYKIIEKRQSVAFWCNPISGHATLYWYQQILGQGPKLLIQFQNNGVVDDSQLPKDRFSAERLKGVDSTLKIQPAKLEDSAVYLCASSWAWGIVVAGVAETQYFGPGTRLLVL.

This clonotype was found many times. The chain links TRBV2 to TRBJ1-1; no clear D gene. Germline CDR1 SNHLY, CDR2 FYNNEI. This CDR3 region has 14 residues. Trimming removed 3 bases from V and 7 bases from J, with 15 bases in between. The CDR3 loop reads CASSEVRGFGEAFF. The DNA for the CDR3 is TGTGCCAGCAGTGAGGTTAGAGGGTTCGGTGAAGCTTTCTTT.

The CDR3 nucleotides read TGTGCCACCAGCAGAGATCTCGGCACCGCCGAGGTTGAGCTGTTTTTT. Its protein product is CATSRDLGTAEVELFF. This sequence joins TRBV15 and TRBJ2-2, with unresolved D. The germline V and J ends were trimmed by 0 bases and 11 bases, with 19 bases remaining between them. The CDR3 sequence is 16 residues long. Germline V gene lookup returns CDR1 LNHNV and CDR2 YYDKDF (reference sequence).

This clonotype was counted many times. The chain recombines TRBV7-9 with TRBJ2-3; D might be TRBD1 (6 bases). Trimming stripped 2 bases from V and 9 bases from J, with 15 bases between. Germline V gene sequence: CDR1 SEHNR, CDR2 FQNEAQ (reference sequence). The CDR3 sequence is 14 residues long. The CDR3 region has the DNA TGTGCCAGCAGCTTACCAGGGGCCCCAGGGACGCAGTATTTT. Protein product: CASSLPGAPGTQYF.

This clonotype was counted once. This chain uses TRBV4-1 with TRBJ2-3; possibly TRBD1 for D (6 bases). V was clipped by 4 bases and J by 7 bases, with 18 bases between them. Germline V lookup: CDR1 MGHRA, CDR2 YSYEKL. This CDR3 is 15 amino acids long. The CDR3 region is CASSPRLSGTYTQYF. The DNA of the CDR3 is TGCGCCAGCAGCCCCCGACTATCGGGGACATATACGCAGTATTTT.

A note on this clonotype: The junction departs from germline at one end; a sequencing error may be responsible. The V call is TRBV6-1, the J call TRBJ2-2; 9 bases agree with TRBD1. CDR3 length: 16 amino acids. CDR1 and CDR2 (germline): MNHNS, SASEGT. The CDR3 sequence is CASGNRDRDNTVELFF. The CDR3 region has the DNA TGTGCCAGCGGTAACCGGGACAGGGACAACACCGTGGAGCTGTTTTTT.

Many counts were recorded for this clonotype. The DNA of the CDR3 is TGCAGTGCTAGAATTGGACACAGTACGAATAATGAAAAACTGTTTTTT. Amino acid sequence: CSARIGHSTNNEKLFF. The V and J genes are TRBV20-1 and TRBJ1-4; a weak D match, TRBD1 (5 bases). The V end was cut by 2 bases, the J end by 4 bases, with 17 bases between. CDR1 DFQATT and CDR2 SNEGSKA come from the germline V gene (reference sequence). The CDR3 sequence is 16 residues long.

This clonotype was detected ten times or more. The chain uses TRBV28 and TRBJ1-4; 8 bases match TRBD1. This CDR3 has 18 amino acids. Germline loops: CDR1 MDHEN, CDR2 SYDVKM. The V segment lost 3 bases and the J segment 4 bases; nucleotides outside the gene matches: 13. CDR3: CASSFWTGTTGDNEKLFF. Written as DNA, the CDR3 is TGTGCCAGCAGTTTTTGGACTGGGACGACAGGGGATAATGAAAAACTGTTTTTT. Together with reference TRBV28 and TRBJ1-4, the CDR3 gives the full variable domain: DVKVTQSSRYLVKRTGEKVFLECVQDMDHENMFWYRQDPGLGLRLIYFSYDVKMKEKGDIPEGYSVSREKKERFSLILESASTNQTSMYLCASSFWTGTTGDNEKLFFGSGTQLSVL.

This clonotype came up many times. V and J are TRBV6-2 or TRBV6-3 and TRBJ2-3, with D unresolved. CDR3 length equals 14 residues. V dropped 5 bases and J dropped 0 bases, with 9 bases sitting between them. Germline CDR1 MNHEY, CDR2 SVGEGT. The CDR3 region is CASSELSSTDTQYF. The DNA of the CDR3 is TGTGCCAGCAGTGAATTAAGTAGCACAGATACGCAGTATTTT.

The sample holds many counts of this clonotype. The chain carries TRBV5-5 and TRBJ2-4; weak D call: TRBD1 (5 bases). This CDR3 has 14 amino acids. Trimming took off 0 bases at V and 7 bases at J, with 11 bases between the two ends. Germline values: CDR1 SGHKS, CDR2 YYEKEE (reference sequence). The DNA of the CDR3 is TGTGCCAGCAGCTTGGTCCCTAAGGGGAACATTCAGTACTTC. Translated: CASSLVPKGNIQYF.

This clonotype has ten or more counts. The J gene is TRBJ2-2, the V gene TRBV5-6; 14 bases are a match to TRBD2. The V gene end was trimmed by 2 bases and the J gene end by 6 bases; junction bases not matched to a gene: 6. The germline gives CDR1 SGHDT, CDR2 YYEEEE. The CDR3 sequence is 17 residues long. CDR3 DNA sequence: TGTGCCAGCAGCTTCCCGGGACTAGCGGGAGATGCCGGGGAGCTGTTTTTT. It encodes CASSFPGLAGDAGELFF.

This clonotype was seen at least ten times. The genes are TRBV6-1 and TRBJ2-5; D uncertain. This CDR3 has 14 amino acids. Germline V gene sequence: CDR1 MNHNS, CDR2 SASEGT. The V and J ends lost 1 base and 5 bases respectively, with 11 bases between them. The CDR3 DNA reads as TGTGCCAGCAGTGAAGTGCAGCTCGGGGAGACCCAGTACTTC. It specifies CASSEVQLGETQYF.

This clonotype was seen many times. The V gene is TRBV3-1, the J gene TRBJ1-2; 8 bases agree with TRBD1. The CDR3 contains 16 residues. The V gene end was trimmed by 2 bases and the J gene end by 4 bases; junction bases not matched to a gene: 9. Germline V gene sequence: CDR1 LGHDT, CDR2 YNNKEL (reference sequence). CDR3 sequence reads: CASSQPLTGAGYGYTF. CDR3 nucleotide sequence: TGTGCCAGCAGCCAACCTCTGACAGGGGCGGGCTATGGCTACACCTTC.

This clonotype was counted at least ten times. This chain joins TRBV4-1 and TRBJ1-4; D may be TRBD1 (5 bases). Between the trimmed V and J ends, which lost 3 bases and 5 bases, there was a span of 10 bases. Looked up from germline, CDR1 is MGHRA and CDR2 is YSYEKL. This CDR3 region has 14 residues. This chain's CDR3 is CASSQTEANEKLFF. In DNA, the CDR3 is TGCGCCAGCAGCCAGACAGAGGCCAATGAAAAACTGTTTTTT.

This chain uses TRBV6-4 with TRBJ2-1; D perhaps matches TRBD2 (7 bases). Germline V gene sequence: CDR1 MRHNA, CDR2 SNTAGT. V shed 5 bases and J shed 6 bases, with 17 bases lying between them. This CDR3 comprises 15 residues. The CDR3 nucleotides are TGTGCCAGCAGTTCGGGGGAGGGGGGAATCAATGAGCAGTTCTTC. Protein product: CASSSGEGGINEQFF.

This clonotype has just a few counts. J is TRBJ1-1 and V is TRBV7-9, with 7 positions matching TRBD1. Germline CDR1 reads SEHNR; CDR2 reads FQNEAQ (reference sequence). The CDR3 consists of 13 residues. V lost 4 bases, J lost 8 bases, and 7 bases stayed unmatched. The DNA for the CDR3 is TGTGCCAGCAGCTCCGACAGGGCCGGGGAAGCTTTCTTT. It specifies CASSSDRAGEAFF.

The table lists this clonotype with many counts. This chain links TRBV20-1 with TRBJ1-1; D gene ambiguous. Germline assignment: CDR1 DFQATT and CDR2 SNEGSKA (reference sequence). The CDR3 extends over 12 amino acids. V lost 6 bases and J 6 bases, leaving 14 bases between the germline ends. CDR3 sequence reads: CSAPGLVAEAFF. DNA of the CDR3: TGCAGTGCGCCGGGATTGGTCGCTGAAGCTTTCTTT.

With regard to this clonotype: With a far larger clone one base away, a read error is the likely cause. The gene calls are TRBV6-4 and TRBJ2-1; 9 nucleotides match TRBD2. CDR3 length: 16 amino acids. CDR1 and CDR2 (germline): MRHNA, SNTAGT. The CDR3 here is CASSYSGGGDYNEQFF. The CDR3 bases are TGTGCCAGCAGTTACTCGGGCGGGGGGGACTACAATGAGCAGTTCTTC.

In this sample, this clonotype turned up many times. This chain connects TRBV10-3 to TRBJ2-7; 7 nucleotides line up with TRBD1. The ends lost 11 bases at V and 4 bases at J; junction bases unmatched: 17. Per the germline V gene, CDR1 is ENHRY and CDR2 is SYGVKD. The CDR3 runs 15 residues. The CDR3 spells CARLKGALRSYEQYF. The DNA of the CDR3 is TGTGCCCGGTTGAAGGGGGCGCTTAGGTCATACGAGCAGTACTTC.

Concerning this clonotype: A junction boundary mismatches the germline segment, possibly from a read error. The V and J genes are TRBV6-2 or TRBV6-3 and TRBJ2-3, with 10 bases fitting TRBD1. CDR1 is MNHEY and CDR2 is SVGEGT in the germline V gene. The CDR3 runs to 18 residues. The CDR3 region has the DNA TGTGCCAGTGCGGGACAGGGGAGACTAGAGGTGAGCACAGATACGCAATATTTT. Protein product: CASAGQGRLEVSTDTQYF.

This clonotype was counted ten times or more. A much larger clone lies one base from this, so it may be a read error. The chain has TRBV20-1 and TRBJ2-7; 8 nucleotides line up with TRBD2. Trimming removed 5 bases from V and 2 bases from J; junction bases left unmatched: 11. Germline loops: CDR1 DFQATT, CDR2 SNEGSKA (reference sequence). This CDR3 spans 15 amino acids. This CDR3 reads CSAPRSSGATYEQYF. CDR3 sequence (DNA): TGCAGTGCTCCACGGAGTAGCGGGGCTACCTACGAGCAGTACTTC.

This clonotype was found many times. The gene calls are TRBV7-6 and TRBJ2-2; D may be TRBD1 (6 bases). Germline CDR1 and CDR2: SGHVS and FNYEAQ. Deletions cut 10 bases from V and 0 bases from J, with 24 bases between. CDR3 size: 18 residues. The CDR3 sequence is CATQKGVNSPANTGELFF. CDR3 DNA sequence: TGTGCCACACAAAAGGGGGTAAACAGCCCTGCGAACACCGGGGAGCTGTTTTTT.